The clone carrying this T cell receptor beta chain was detected a few times. The data were taken from a study of blood T cell repertoires in COVID-19. At the level of the study: T cells, B-cell-depleted T cells, or PBMCs supplied cDNA or gDNA.

Libraries were prepared by immunoSEQ multiplex PCR; TCRdb keeps only in-frame clonotypes and omits some of them. The sample has roughly 190,000 clones, approximately 80% seen once. CDR3 length equals 13 residues. Between the trimmed V and J ends, which lost 3 bases and 12 bases, there was a span of 14 bases. The study recruited people aged roughly 18 to 100 years across around 24 US areas. In assigning cohorts, the study relied on participant-reported clinical history. The clonotype was recovered from a man in his forties who had recovered from COVID-19. The J gene is TRBJ1-4, the V gene TRBV12-3 or TRBV12-4, with TRBD1 as a possible D gene (6 bases). The sequencing sample was made of PBMCs or T cells enriched from blood (not recorded which). CDR3 in amino acids: CASSFRQVGELFF. Written as DNA, the CDR3 is TGTGCCAGCAGTTTCCGACAGGTCGGAGAACTGTTTTTT.